The following is a T cell receptor (beta chain) sequence with its context. This clonotype was recorded many times. Its antigen remains undetermined. The input lacks base qualities; no much larger clone sits a single base away. These data are taken from a study of CD8 T cells in ankylosing spondylitis (dated by TCRdb to about 2017). A note on the overall study: The study profiled T cell receptor beta repertoires in healthy donors and ankylosing spondylitis patients to find disease-linked TCR variants. The full study cohort was made up of 20 to 25 ankylosing spondylitis patients and roughly 100 healthy donors. Peripheral blood was sampled, and synovial fluid was also collected from ankylosing spondylitis patients. Beyond this particular receptor, the publication reports: Some of the motif variants had been reported before in the synovial fluid and blood of reactive arthritis patients, a finding that suggests common disease-initiation mechanisms. The disease-linked clones had a CD8+ phenotype and were found at relatively low frequencies in peripheral blood. Blood from ankylosing spondylitis patients appeared to be characterized by a TCR beta motif composed of eight highly homologous amino acid variants. The disease-linked clones were reported as significantly enriched in matched synovial fluid samples from ankylosing spondylitis patients.

For sequencing, an Illumina HiSeq 2500 was employed. TCR beta libraries were prepared by quantitative 5'-RACE with molecular barcodes. The source study handled its data this way. A new computational method, built on a probabilistic model of VDJ rearrangement, was used to identify disease-linked TCR variants. Clones were called with MiXCR by TCRdb after fastp trimmed the public reads at Q25, and only in-frame beta chains were retained. Identical CDR3 proteins give one entry, which carries the most common genes and DNA. TCRdb's processing, not the authors' own work, is the source of the V and J calls. Counted in this sample were roughly 230,000 distinct CDR3 sequences; 7.5% to 9.5% of them appeared once. The ten top clones hold 4.5% to 5% of the sample. The sample taken for sequencing was blood, either unsorted or a sorted T cell fraction (not recorded which). The sequence was obtained from a female donor with ankylosing spondylitis or in good health (not recorded which).

Here the CDR3 is given as CASSSRTSGGYNEQFF. The nucleotide sequence reads as follows: TGTGCCAGCAGTTCCCGGACTAGCGGGGGCTACAATGAGCAGTTCTTC. This receptor chain uses TRBV12-3 or TRBV12-4 and TRBJ2-1; the junction holds 13 bases that match TRBD2. Unmatched junction bases come to 3, with V trimmed by 4 bases and J by 3 bases. The CDR3 spans 16 residues, from the cysteine through the phenylalanine. Only the CDR3 DNA is retained, 48 bases long and in frame from the first base.